What follows are 12 T cell receptor beta chains derived from one specimen sequenced in a study of ipilimumab plus nivolumab after autologous stem cell transplantation. Data came from immunoSEQ multiplex PCR; TCRdb stores just in-frame clones and leaves some out. This table has 15,000 to 20,000 clones, 80% to 90% appearing once. This material consisted of PBMCs, taken in a trial of ipilimumab plus nivolumab as post-transplant consolidation. The receptor set was obtained from a male donor with diffuse large B-cell lymphoma.

The genes are TRBV7-7 and TRBJ2-1; D possibly corresponds to TRBD2 (6 bases). V dropped 5 bases and J dropped 7 bases, with 24 bases sitting between them. Germline V gives CDR1 SSHAT, CDR2 FNYEAQ (reference sequence). CDR3 length: 17 amino acids. The CDR3 sequence: CASSRLSVGSLGNEQFF. As DNA, the CDR3 is TGTGCCAGCAGCCGACTTTCTGTCGGGAGTCTTGGGAATGAGCAGTTCTTC.

The chain recombines TRBV11-2 with TRBJ2-4, with 13 bases matching TRBD2. This CDR3 has 19 residues. In germline, CDR1 is SGHAT, CDR2 FQNNGV. The junction had 8 bases not matched to a gene; V was cut back by 0 bases and J by 3 bases. The CDR3 bases are TGTGCCAGCAGCTTAGAGGGACTAGCGGGGTCCTCGGGCAAAAACATTCAGTACTTC. It encodes CASSLEGLAGSSGKNIQYF.

The chain employs TRBV19 and TRBJ1-2, with a weak D call TRBD1 (5 bases). The germline V and J ends were trimmed by 3 bases and 6 bases, with 23 bases remaining between them. CDR3 length: 17 amino acids. Germline V CDR1 and CDR2: LNHDA, SQIVND (reference sequence). The CDR3 region has the DNA TGTGCCAGTAGTATTAGGAGCGGCGGGGCCTACTATGATGGCTACACCTTC. It codes for CASSIRSGGAYYDGYTF.

J is TRBJ2-2 and V is TRBV19; D remains ambiguous. Trimming removed 5 bases from V and 2 bases from J, with 6 bases in between. CDR1 and CDR2 (germline): LNHDA, SQIVND (reference sequence). This CDR3 comprises 13 residues. CDR3 DNA: TGTGCCAGTAGTCCATCAAACACCGGGGAGCTGTTTTTT. This encodes CASSPSNTGELFF. Supplemented by reference TRBV19 and TRBJ2-2, the full variable domain reads DGGITQSPKYLFRKEGQNVTLSCEQNLNHDAMYWYRQDPGQGLRLIYYSQIVNDFQKGDIAEGYSVSREKKESFPLTVTSAQKNPTAFYLCASSPSNTGELFFGEGSRLTVL.

The rearrangement uses TRBV29-1 and TRBJ2-2; the match to TRBD1 covers 9 bases. J lost 7 bases, V lost 4 bases, and 7 bases had no gene match. The length of the CDR3 is 14 residues. The germline V gene has CDR1 SQVTM and CDR2 ANQGSEA. The DNA of the CDR3 is TGCAGCGTTGGATCGGGGACAGGGTACGGGGAGCTGTTTTTT. Protein sequence: CSVGSGTGYGELFF.

This clone was observed a single time. This rearrangement joins TRBV2 to TRBJ2-1; 11 bases map to TRBD2. Per germline, CDR1 SNHLY and CDR2 FYNNEI. The CDR3 is made up of 14 amino acids. With V trimmed by 8 bases and J by 5 bases, 5 bases remained unmatched. CDR3 sequence: CASGGLAVDNEQFF. For the CDR3, the DNA is TGTGCCAGCGGGGGACTAGCGGTCGACAATGAGCAGTTCTTC.

V gene TRBV4-1 combines with J gene TRBJ1-1; 8 positions match TRBD1. Germline assignment: CDR1 MGHRA and CDR2 YSYEKL. The CDR3 covers 16 residues. J gave up 3 bases and V 1 base, and 7 bases lay outside the gene matches. The CDR3 DNA is TGCGCCAGCAGCCAAGTCCCGGACAGGGCCGACACTGAAGCTTTCTTT. Translated: CASSQVPDRADTEAFF.

V usage is TRBV6-5 and J usage is TRBJ2-7; no firm D call. Germline V gives CDR1 MNHEY, CDR2 SVGAGI. The CDR3 is 14 residues long. Between the trimmed V and J ends, which lost 10 bases and 9 bases, there was a span of 25 bases. CDR3 bases: TGTGCCACCGCTGTCGGGCAACATTACTCCGGGCAGTACTTC. This gives the protein CATAVGQHYSGQYF.

The chain combines TRBV6-5 with TRBJ1-3; D remains ambiguous. Trimming shortened V by 5 bases and J by 3 bases, and 11 bases separated the two germline ends. Germline CDR1 is MNHEY and CDR2 is SVGAGI. The CDR3 is 14 amino acids. The CDR3 spells CASSRGVSGNTIYF. CDR3 in DNA: TGTGCCAGCAGTCGCGGCGTGAGTGGAAACACCATATATTTT.

The rearrangement uses TRBV5-1 and TRBJ2-7, with D perhaps TRBD1 (7 bases). Trimming took off 5 bases at V and 0 bases at J, with 12 bases between the two ends. This CDR3 comprises 14 residues. Germline V CDR1 and CDR2: SGHRS, YFSETQ. The CDR3 protein is CASRGRGVSYEQYF. CDR3 coding DNA: TGCGCCAGCAGAGGCAGGGGGGTCTCCTACGAGCAGTACTTC.

The J gene is TRBJ2-7, the V gene TRBV6-4; D is undetermined. V lost 2 bases and J 7 bases, leaving 24 bases between the germline ends. Germline values: CDR1 MRHNA, CDR2 SNTAGT. CDR3 length: 17 residues. Here the CDR3 DNA reads TGTGCCAGCAGTGACCCCCCCGGACCAACAAAGGTGGGTGAGCAGTACTTC. The encoded protein is CASSDPPGPTKVGEQYF.

J is TRBJ2-1 and V is TRBV4-2; 11 bases are a match to TRBD2. J lost 9 bases, V lost 0 bases, and 10 bases had no gene match. CDR1 and CDR2 from the germline V gene are LGHNA and YNFKEQ. This CDR3 spans 17 amino acids. The CDR3 coding sequence is TGTGCCAGCAGCCAAGAGTCCCGACTAGCGGGGTCCCCTGAGCAGTTCTTC. Protein sequence: CASSQESRLAGSPEQFF.